This entry lists 16 T cell receptor beta chains sequenced from one sample in a study of cytomegalovirus exposure and HLA in healthy donors. PCR involved 60 Vbeta and 13 Jbeta primers. Sequencing was performed with immunoSEQ multiplex PCR; in TCRdb, only in-frame clones are kept and a portion is missing. Of 110,000 or so clones in the sample, 74% are singletons; the top ten hold 2% to 2.5%. The sample was PBMCs. The receptors shown here come from a human donor in good health.

The chain links TRBV19 to TRBJ1-3, with 7 bases identical to TRBD1. CDR1 and CDR2 from the germline V gene are LNHDA and SQIVND (reference sequence). The CDR3 is 16 amino acids. The junction had 5 bases not matched to a gene; V was cut back by 3 bases and J by 0 bases. The CDR3 spells CASSMLQGLSGNTIYF. The CDR3 DNA sequence: TGTGCCAGTAGTATGCTACAGGGGCTCTCTGGAAACACCATATATTTT.

J is TRBJ1-1 and V is TRBV7-3; 12 nucleotides align to TRBD1. The CDR3 covers 15 residues. Trimming removed 4 bases from V and 5 bases from J; junction bases left unmatched: 5. Germline CDR1 is SGHTA and CDR2 is FQGTGA. CDR3 in DNA: TGTGCCAGCAGCTCTGGGACAGGGGGCAATACTGAAGCTTTCTTT. Its translation is CASSSGTGGNTEAFF.

This clone was counted at least ten times. The chain carries TRBV4-3 and TRBJ2-2; maybe TRBD1 (7 bases). CDR3 length: 16 residues. Germline values: CDR1 LGHNA, CDR2 YSLEER. V gave up 4 bases and J gave up 4 bases, with 16 bases separating them. The CDR3, as DNA: TGCGCCAGCAGCCCTCAGACAGGGAGGAGCACCGGGGAGCTGTTTTTT. It specifies CASSPQTGRSTGELFF.

The chain employs TRBV30 and TRBJ1-2, with D unresolved. V shed 0 bases and J shed 7 bases, with 15 bases lying between them. The CDR3 has 14 amino acids. The germline V gene encodes CDR1 GTSNPN and CDR2 SVGIG (reference sequence). CDR3 in amino acids: CAWSVGVGFGGYTF. DNA for the CDR3: TGTGCCTGGAGTGTCGGGGTGGGTTTTGGTGGCTACACCTTC.

This clone was seen more than once but under ten times. This rearrangement joins TRBV28 to TRBJ2-2; TRBD1 matches at 7 bases. CDR1 and CDR2 (germline): MDHEN, SYDVKM. CDR3 length equals 16 residues. Unmatched junction bases numbered 10, after V lost 3 bases and J lost 6 bases. The CDR3 sequence: CASSFEGRGSPGELFF. In DNA form, the CDR3 reads TGTGCCAGCAGTTTTGAGGGCAGGGGGTCCCCCGGGGAGCTGTTTTTT.

V usage is TRBV28 and J usage is TRBJ2-7, with 12 bases lining up with TRBD1. The CDR3 extends over 17 amino acids. From germline, CDR1 is MDHEN and CDR2 SYDVKM. Trimming took 3 bases from V and 4 from J; bases not matched to a gene: 10. The CDR3 is CASSLGTGGAKGYEQYF. The CDR3 DNA is TGTGCCAGCAGTTTGGGGACAGGGGGCGCGAAGGGGTACGAGCAGTACTTC.

This clone was seen a single time. The CDR3 coding sequence is TGTGCCAGCAGTCCCACAGGGGGGCGGGCGGCTGAAGCTTTCTTT. This encodes CASSPTGGRAAEAFF. The V call is TRBV7-6, the J call TRBJ1-1, with 8 bases lining up with TRBD1. Germline CDR1 is SGHVS and CDR2 is FNYEAQ. After removal of 6 bases from V and 6 bases from J, the junction contained 12 bases not matched to a gene. The CDR3 runs 15 residues.

V usage is TRBV5-1 and J usage is TRBJ1-1; 7 bases agree with TRBD1. Trimming at V came to 1 base and at J to 4 bases, leaving 13 bases not matched to a gene. Looked up from germline, CDR1 is SGHRS and CDR2 is YFSETQ. CDR3 size: 17 residues. CDR3 amino acids: CASSLLVTGSSSTEAFF. The CDR3 DNA follows: TGCGCCAGCAGCTTGCTGGTGACAGGGAGTTCCAGCACTGAAGCTTTCTTT.

V gene TRBV9 combines with J gene TRBJ2-2; no firm D call. CDR3 length: 13 residues. V lost 0 bases, J lost 4 bases, and 4 bases lay in between. Germline V gene sequence: CDR1 SGDLS, CDR2 YYNGEE. The CDR3 sequence: CASSVAGTGELFF. The DNA of the CDR3 is TGTGCCAGCAGCGTAGCGGGCACCGGGGAGCTGTTTTTT.

CDR3 protein: CASSLDVAGGGETQYF. CDR3 DNA sequence: TGCGCCAGCAGCTTGGACGTAGCGGGGGGTGGCGAGACCCAGTACTTC. The chain is built from TRBV5-1 and TRBJ2-5; 10 nucleotides align to TRBD2. The CDR3 covers 16 residues. The V and J ends lost 0 bases and 5 bases, in that order; junction bases with no gene match: 7. Germline V gene sequence: CDR1 SGHRS, CDR2 YFSETQ.

This clone was seen a handful of times. V gene TRBV6-6 combines with J gene TRBJ1-5, with D perhaps matching TRBD1 (6 bases). This CDR3 contains 14 residues. Germline V lookup: CDR1 MNHNY, CDR2 SVGAGI (reference sequence). The germline V and J ends were trimmed by 6 bases and 9 bases, with 18 bases remaining between them. CDR3 DNA sequence: TGTGCCAGCAGCCTCCTAGGGGGGGATTCGCCCCAGCATTTT. Encoded protein: CASSLLGGDSPQHF.

The rearrangement joins TRBV18 to TRBJ1-5; 9 bases are a match to TRBD1. This CDR3 is built from 15 residues. V shed 2 bases and J 2 bases; nucleotides not matched to a gene: 1. Germline CDR1 is KGHSH and CDR2 is LQKENI. CDR3 nucleotide sequence: TGTGCCAGCTCACCAGGGGACAGGGGCAATCAGCCCCAGCATTTT. Translating it yields CASSPGDRGNQPQHF.

The chain employs TRBV5-4 and TRBJ2-1, with TRBD2 matching 7 bases. The V gene end was trimmed by 5 bases and the J gene end by 3 bases; junction bases not matched to a gene: 8. The CDR3 length is 15 residues. The germline V gene has CDR1 SGHNT and CDR2 YYREEE (reference sequence). CDR3 sequence: CASREGGGSYNEQFF. Here the CDR3 DNA reads TGTGCCAGCAGGGAAGGTGGCGGGAGCTACAATGAGCAGTTCTTC.

J is TRBJ1-2 and V is TRBV7-2, with a tentative D call TRBD1 (5 bases). There are 13 residues in the CDR3. V lost 5 bases, J lost 7 bases, and 14 bases lay in between. Per germline, CDR1 SGHTA and CDR2 FQGNSA. This chain's CDR3 is CASSLTGPGGYTF. The DNA of the CDR3 is TGTGCCAGCAGCCTCACAGGACCTGGTGGCTACACCTTC. Variable domain in full (rest from reference TRBV7-2 and TRBJ1-2): GAGVSQSPSNKVTEKGKDVELRCDPISGHTALYWYRQSLGQGLEFLIYFQGNSAPDKSGLPSDRFSAERTGGSVSTLTIQRTQQEDSAVYLCASSLTGPGGYTFGSGTRLTVV.

This chain joins TRBV30 and TRBJ1-1; TRBD1 agrees at 7 bases. Germline CDR1 GTSNPN, CDR2 SVGIG (reference sequence). The V and J ends lost 1 base and 3 bases, in that order; junction bases with no gene match: 11. CDR3 size: 16 residues. DNA of the CDR3: TGTGCCTGGAGTGGTAGGAGGGGGCGCGGGGACACTGAAGCTTTCTTT. Protein product: CAWSGRRGRGDTEAFF.

This clone was detected only a few times. The V and J genes are TRBV4-3 and TRBJ2-2, with 11 positions matching TRBD2. V gave up 0 bases and J gave up 9 bases; unmatched junction bases: 6. Germline V gene lookup returns CDR1 LGHNA and CDR2 YSLEER. This CDR3 region has 16 residues. CDR3 DNA: TGCGCCAGCAGCCAAGACGAACTAGCGGGGGCCCGGGAGCTGTTTTTT. Translated, it gives CASSQDELAGARELFF.